This TCR beta chain emerged from a study of blood T cell repertoires in COVID-19 (TCRdb year 2020). In the study overall: The collaborator samples originated in the United States, Italy and Spain and spanned the acute and convalescent phases of COVID-19. The dataset comprised deeply sampled blood TCRbeta repertoires from subjects exposed to, actively infected with, or recovered from COVID-19. Where available, HLA class I and class II types were taken from metadata supplied by the sample provider and were not determined by assay-based typing. The samples were drawn from the first 160 participants of the ongoing ImmuneRACE study and from roughly 1,300 subjects provided by 6 global collaborators. The repertoires were released in a freely available public database meant as a resource for research on the immune response to SARS-CoV-2. The material from the prospective study consisted of cDNA or gDNA derived from T cells, B-cell-depleted T cells, or PBMCs. A de-identified subject ID, COVID-19 status, age in years and sex were almost always included in the sample metadata. Overall study results and their limits: Clinical and demographic metadata were provided uncurated, with the amount varying by source and participant.

This clone occurred once. This clone's antigen is unknown. No much larger clone exists at a distance of one base, and base qualities are not known. Collaborating institutions collected whole blood in K2EDTA tubes following their own protocols. For TCRbeta analysis, collaborator samples were shipped as frozen whole blood, as isolated PBMCs, or as DNA extracted from either sample type. The immunoSEQ Assay, a bias-controlled multiplex PCR, was used to amplify TCRbeta CDR3 regions from genomic DNA. On the study's bioinformatics: The number of nucleated cells in each sample was estimated by amplification of reference gene primers within the assay. To quantify the absolute abundance of each unique TCRbeta CDR3 rearrangement, sequence reads were collapsed and filtered. For each sample, productive Simpson clonality was calculated as the square root of Simpson's diversity index across productive rearrangements. Sourced from immuneACCESS, this table was stored by TCRdb with only in-frame sequences that have V and J called. A share of the clones is absent; for the studies checked, an unresolved V gene accounts for under half, and the remainder has no known explanation. That table supplies the V and J calls and clone size; D and trimming were determined from the DNA. A total of about 400,000 clones appear in this sample, 75% to 90% of them only once. The ten largest make up roughly 1.4% of the sample.

Spanning cysteine to phenylalanine, the CDR3 consists of 18 amino acids. The only DNA kept is the CDR3, 54 bases in frame from the first base. Unmatched junction bases come to 14, with V trimmed by 4 bases and J by 1 base. Sequences LGHDT (CDR1) and YNNKEL (CDR2) are obtained from the germline V gene (reference sequence). The sample comprised peripheral blood. Recombination joined TRBV3-1 (or the pseudogene TRBV3-2) with TRBJ2-7; the central 9 bases match TRBD1. This sequence was found in a woman in her thirties with active or convalescent COVID-19. The CDR3 has the sequence CASSRGTGLNLGSYEQYF. The DNA sequence is as follows: TGTGCCAGCAGCCGAGGGACAGGGCTTAACTTGGGTTCCTACGAGCAGTACTTC.